This T cell receptor (beta chain) was sequenced for a study of T cells in localized non-small cell lung cancer (dated by TCRdb to the early 2020s). In the study overall: The study examined T cell repertoires in a few hundred patients with early-stage NSCLC and compared tumors with uninvolved tumor-adjacent lungs. The cohort comprised some 220 treatment-naïve NSCLC patients with resected, localized lung tumors. The mean age of the NSCLC patients was around 67 years, with approximately 130 men and nearly 110 women.

Unmatched junction bases come to 5, with V trimmed by 5 bases and J by 9 bases. CDR1 SGHTS and CDR2 YDEGEE are derived from the germline V gene. Spanning cysteine to phenylalanine, the CDR3 consists of 13 amino acids. The CDR3 DNA has 39 bases and is translated from base 1. The immunoSEQ Assay was used to sequence TCR beta CDR3 regions from DNA. The authors' pipeline ran thus. T cell density was computed as TCR beta template counts normalized to usable DNA estimated by amplifying housekeeping genes. Richness was estimated using the preseqR package, with extrapolation to 400,000 templates for PBMC samples and to 120,000 templates for tissue samples. Clonality was taken to be one minus Pielou's evenness. To identify tissue-enriched TCRs, differential abundance testing was run on productive amino-acid clonotypes with a minimum total count of 5 and an alpha of 0.1. The Jaccard Index and the Morisita Overlap Index were used to measure repertoire overlap between compartments. GLIPH grouped TCR beta CDR3s together with public tetramer-defined viral CDR3s, and a viral motif had to include at least three viral sequences and also show V-gene enrichment. The source is immuneACCESS, and TCRdb retained only in-frame sequences with V and J called. Part of the clones is not carried over; for the studies checked, unresolved V genes explain less than half of this, and the remainder is unexplained. Clone size and V and J calls were adopted from that table, with D and trimming inferred from the DNA. In this sample the table shows some 52,000 clones, 75% to 90% of which occur a single time. The ten largest clones capture more than 15% of the sample.

Details on this clone: What antigen it recognizes has not been identified. Base qualities are not at hand, and no much larger clone is one base apart.

At diagnosis, peripheral blood, uninvolved tumor-adjacent lung and tumor were collected and stored as a combination of fresh-frozen and FFPE material. For TCR repertoire profiling, blood samples were analyzed in the form of peripheral blood mononuclear cells. The research as a whole found: Because multi-region tumor sequencing was not done, intratumor heterogeneity could not be ruled out. Longer overall survival was associated with higher T cell density in blood, whereas shorter survival was associated with higher clonality in adjacent lung. A median of about 53 of the top 100 tumor clones were detected in paired uninvolved adjacent lung, and some 29 of these tumor clones were also found among the top 100 clones of the paired uninvolved adjacent lung. Because of the exploratory design, TCR variables were selected using unadjusted p-values without false-discovery rate correction. The highest T cell clonality was observed in uninvolved tumor-adjacent lung, where clonality exceeded that of tumor, suggesting that antigenic responses were more focused in uninvolved tumor-adjacent lung.

This receptor chain uses TRBV5-8 and TRBJ2-1; 10 bases in the middle match TRBD1. The source of this sequence is a male donor older than 55 with stage III squamous cell lung carcinoma. Sequenced here: peripheral blood, sampled before any cancer treatment. The DNA reads as follows: TGTGCCAGCAGGGGACAGGGGATTGCTGAGCAGTTCTTC. It codes for CASRGQGIAEQFF.